A single sample is the source of the 10 T cell receptor beta chains below, sequenced in a study of T-cell reconstitution after alpha-beta-depleted transplantation in children. This sample's TCRbeta library carried unique molecular identifier barcodes. Using its own MiXCR run on the PCR reads, TCRdb lists one record per CDR3 protein. The sample records around 8,600 distinct CDR3 sequences, approximately 15% being singletons. Sequences were derived from PBMCs, mostly from graft donor cells, sampled 60 days after TCRalphabeta/CD19-depleted stem cell transplant. The receptors stem from a girl younger than two who had a stem cell transplant for combined immunodeficiency, so the T cells may come from the graft donor.

Many counts were recorded for this clonotype. This chain joins TRBV12-3 or TRBV12-4 and TRBJ2-1; possible D gene TRBD2, 6 bases. The CDR3 runs to 13 residues. Trimming shortened V by 5 bases and J by 7 bases, and 12 bases separated the two germline ends. The CDR3 DNA is TGTGCCAGCAGTGCTCGGGCGGGGAATGAGCAGTTCTTC. The encoded protein is CASSARAGNEQFF.

Remarks on this clonotype: A much bigger clone sits one base away, suggesting this may be a read error. The J gene is TRBJ2-3, the V gene TRBV19; D remains ambiguous. CDR1 is LNHDA, CDR2 SQIVND, per germline (reference sequence). The CDR3 contains 15 residues. The CDR3 DNA reads as TGTGCCGGTAGTTCCCGACACCATAGCACAGATACGCAGTATTTT. This codes for CAGSSRHHSTDTQYF. The full variable domain, its missing parts supplied by reference TRBV19 and TRBJ2-3, is DGGITQSPKYLFRKEGQNVTLSCEQNLNHDAMYWYRQDPGQGLRLIYYSQIVNDFQKGDIAEGYSVSREKKESFPLTVTSAQKNPTAFYLCAGSSRHHSTDTQYFGPGTRLTVL.

About this clonotype itself: Given a much more abundant clone one base away, this may be a read error. The rearrangement uses TRBV21-1 and TRBJ2-4; the table's D call of TRBD1 was not tested on the DNA. TRBV21-1 is listed as a pseudogene. The CDR3 sequence is 18 residues long. The CDR3 reads CARSKEKRDRVAKNIQYF. The CDR3 coding sequence is TGTGCCCGCAGCAAAGAGAAGAGGGACAGGGTAGCCAAAAACATTCAGTACTTC.

The V and J genes are TRBV23-1 and TRBJ2-7; TRBD1 matches at 8 bases. TRBV23-1 is an ORF; its function is uncertain. Unmatched junction bases numbered 3, after V lost 2 bases and J lost 6 bases. CDR3 size: 13 residues. CDR3 loop: CASSQLTGAEQYF. CDR3 nucleotide sequence: TGCGCCAGCAGTCAACTGACAGGGGCCGAGCAGTACTTC.

This clonotype has only a few counts. This chain uses TRBV6-6 with TRBJ1-2; D is uncertain. The CDR3 is made up of 16 amino acids. CDR1 is MNHNY, CDR2 SVGAGI, per germline (reference sequence). With 6 bases removed from V and 1 base from J, the gap between germline ends came to 18 bases. CDR3 bases: TGTGCCAGCAGCCAGACAATCTTGGGGAGTAACTATGGCTACACCTTC. The encoded protein is CASSQTILGSNYGYTF.

This clonotype was seen a handful of times. The genes are TRBV4-2 and TRBJ2-1; the match to TRBD2 covers 10 bases. The trim removed 6 bases at V and 5 bases at J, leaving 1 base unmatched. This CDR3 comprises 13 residues. CDR1 and CDR2 (germline): LGHNA, YNFKEQ. The CDR3 DNA reads as TGTGCCAGCAGTCTAGCGGGGGACAATGAGCAGTTCTTC. Its translation is CASSLAGDNEQFF.

This clonotype appeared many times. The chain combines TRBV5-1 with TRBJ1-1; D unresolved. The CDR3 runs to 14 residues. Trimming left V 4 bases short and J 4 bases short, with 14 bases between. Germline CDR1 SGHRS, CDR2 YFSETQ. The CDR3: CASSPTEGGTEAFF. The CDR3 DNA sequence: TGCGCCAGCAGCCCGACCGAGGGAGGCACTGAAGCTTTCTTT.

The rearrangement uses TRBV6-6 and TRBJ1-1; D is unresolved. Germline V gives CDR1 MNHNY, CDR2 SVGAGI (reference sequence). This CDR3 contains 12 residues. V shed 8 bases and J shed 2 bases, with 9 bases lying between them. In DNA, the CDR3 is TGTGCCAGCGGCAAGGGTAACACTGAAGCTTTCTTT. Translated: CASGKGNTEAFF.

This chain joins TRBV29-1 and TRBJ2-1, with unresolved D. Germline V gene sequence: CDR1 SQVTM, CDR2 ANQGSEA. V gave up 5 bases and J gave up 2 bases, with 10 bases separating them. The CDR3 sequence is 13 residues long. CDR3 nucleotides: TGCAGCGTTTACTACTCTACCTACAATGAGCAGTTCTTC. Protein: CSVYYSTYNEQFF.

This clonotype was seen at least ten times. The chain uses TRBV20-1 and TRBJ2-1, with 8 bases fitting TRBD2. The CDR3 covers 17 residues. From germline, CDR1 is DFQATT and CDR2 SNEGSKA (reference sequence). V dropped 0 bases and J dropped 7; count of bases not matched to a gene: 14. DNA of the CDR3: TGCAGTGCTAGAGATCTTCAAACACTAGCGGAGCATAATGAGCAGTTCTTC. It codes for CSARDLQTLAEHNEQFF.